Presented here are 10 T cell receptor beta chains from one specimen sequenced in a study of shared clonotypes between healthy human individuals. Naive CD8 cells lacked CD45RO and underwent positive selection for CCR7, leaving out terminally differentiated effector memory CD45RA+ cells. Clones were sequenced by immunoSEQ multiplex PCR, and TCRdb holds only the in-frame ones, with some missing. The data show roughly 2 million clones, less than 95% seen once. The sequencing input was naive CD8+ T cells sorted from blood. The receptors were sampled from a man aged 18-30 years in good health.

The chain joins TRBV19 to TRBJ1-1, with 8 positions matching TRBD1. This CDR3 spans 14 amino acids. The germline CDR1 and CDR2 sequences are LNHDA and SQIVND (reference sequence). J was trimmed by 4 bases and V by 8 bases; bases with no gene match: 9. The CDR3 coding sequence is TGTGCCAGTGGGGACAGGTTTAGGGCCACTGAAGCTTTCTTT. Protein: CASGDRFRATEAFF. The variable domain in full, with the rest retrieved from reference TRBV19 and TRBJ1-1, is DGGITQSPKYLFRKEGQNVTLSCEQNLNHDAMYWYRQDPGQGLRLIYYSQIVNDFQKGDIAEGYSVSREKKESFPLTVTSAQKNPTAFYLCASGDRFRATEAFFGQGTRLTVV.

This chain joins TRBV11-2 and TRBJ2-5, with D perhaps matching TRBD2 (5 bases). The V gene's germline CDR1 is SGHAT and CDR2 FQNNGV. This CDR3 contains 17 residues. V was trimmed by 2 bases and J by 1 base, leaving 17 bases between them. The CDR3 DNA reads as TGTGCCAGCAGCTTATATCAAGCGGAGGTCCCCCAAGAGACCCAGTACTTC. It codes for CASSLYQAEVPQETQYF.

V and J are TRBV14 and TRBJ1-2; D ambiguous. This CDR3 is built from 16 residues. Germline-derived CDR1 and CDR2 are SGHDN and FVKESK. Trimming stripped 2 bases from V and 4 bases from J, with 17 bases between. In DNA form, the CDR3 reads TGTGCCAGCAGCCAAAAGGGAGGAACCTATGTCTATGGCTACACCTTC. Encoded protein: CASSQKGGTYVYGYTF.

Written as DNA, the CDR3 is TGCGCCAGCAGCCCATCCCCGGGACAGGGGGTTCCCCAGTTCTTC. Its protein is CASSPSPGQGVPQFF. The chain is built from TRBV4-1 and TRBJ2-1, with 11 bases identical to TRBD1. CDR1 is MGHRA, CDR2 YSYEKL, per germline. Unmatched junction bases numbered 12, after V lost 4 bases and J lost 13 bases. CDR3 size: 15 residues.

In DNA, the CDR3 is TGCGCCAGCAGCTTGGAAGGGCAATCAGTCCAAGAGACCCAGTACTTC. Residues: CASSLEGQSVQETQYF. The chain links TRBV5-1 to TRBJ2-5; D call uncertain. This CDR3 spans 16 amino acids. Deletions cut 0 bases from V and 1 base from J, with 13 bases between. Per the germline V gene, CDR1 is SGHRS and CDR2 is YFSETQ.

The rearrangement uses TRBV27 and TRBJ2-3, with 11 bases that match TRBD2. V lost 3 bases to trimming and J lost 5 bases; unmatched junction nucleotides: 7. Germline CDR1 reads MNHEY; CDR2 reads SMNVEV (reference sequence). This CDR3 is 16 amino acids long. The CDR3 here is CASSLYGLAGGDTQYF. The CDR3 DNA is TGTGCCAGCAGTTTGTATGGGCTAGCGGGAGGAGATACGCAGTATTTT.

Of note for this clone: Within the sample, other DNA sequences also encode this same CDR3. The chain couples TRBV7-9 to TRBJ2-7; 9 positions match TRBD1. V shed 3 bases, J shed 7 bases, and the junction held 1 base outside the gene matches. The CDR3 sequence is 12 residues long. Germline CDR1 SEHNR, CDR2 FQNEAQ (reference sequence). The CDR3 DNA is TGTGCCAGCAGCTTGGGGACAGGGGAGCAGTACTTC. It codes for CASSLGTGEQYF.

Comments on this clone: The same CDR3 also results from other DNA sequences found in this sample. The chain links TRBV7-9 to TRBJ1-1, with 8 bases fitting TRBD1. J lost 5 bases, V lost 0 bases, and 5 bases had no gene match. The CDR3 runs 15 residues. The germline V gene encodes CDR1 SEHNR and CDR2 FQNEAQ (reference sequence). CDR3 sequence reads: CASSLAQGEDTEAFF. The CDR3 DNA reads as TGTGCCAGCAGCTTAGCACAGGGGGAGGATACTGAAGCTTTCTTT.

V and J are TRBV7-9 and TRBJ1-4; a weak D match, TRBD1 (6 bases). The V end lost 3 bases, the J end lost 8 bases, and 19 bases lay between the germline ends. This CDR3 contains 16 residues. Germline CDR1 reads SEHNR; CDR2 reads FQNEAQ (reference sequence). DNA for the CDR3: TGTGCCAGCAGCTTTTGGGAAACGCGGGGGGCGGAAAAACTGTTTTTT. Translating gives CASSFWETRGAEKLFF.

This rearrangement joins TRBV12-5 to TRBJ1-1, with D perhaps matching TRBD1 (5 bases). Germline CDR1 and CDR2: LGHNT and FRNRAP. The CDR3 runs 13 residues. With 2 bases removed from V and 5 bases from J, the gap between germline ends came to 9 bases. This chain's CDR3 is CASGLMGGTEAFF. CDR3 sequence (DNA): TGTGCTAGTGGTTTGATGGGGGGAACTGAAGCTTTCTTT.